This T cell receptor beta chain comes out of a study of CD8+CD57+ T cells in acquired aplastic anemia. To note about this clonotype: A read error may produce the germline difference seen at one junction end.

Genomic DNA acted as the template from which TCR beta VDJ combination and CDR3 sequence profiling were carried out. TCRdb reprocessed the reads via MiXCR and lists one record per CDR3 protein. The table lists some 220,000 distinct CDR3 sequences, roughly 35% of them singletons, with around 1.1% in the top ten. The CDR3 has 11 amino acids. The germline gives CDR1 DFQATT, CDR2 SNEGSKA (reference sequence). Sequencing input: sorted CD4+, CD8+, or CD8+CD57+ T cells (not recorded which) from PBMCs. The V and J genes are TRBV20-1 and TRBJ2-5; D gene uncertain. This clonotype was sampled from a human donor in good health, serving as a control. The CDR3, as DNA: TGCAGGGCCTCCGTCCAAGAGACCCAGCACTTC. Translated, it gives CRASVQETQHF.